The 12 T cell receptor beta chains below all came from one sample that was sequenced in a study of control samples from healthy donors and cancer patients. TCRdb's table, derived via immunoSEQ multiplex PCR, lists solely in-frame clones and lacks some. Of 150,000 to 200,000 clones in the sample, nearly 90% are singletons; the top ten hold more than 1.3%. Input material: blood. Source of these receptors: a woman aged 45 to 65 in good health.

This clone was observed once. The V gene is TRBV6-2 or TRBV6-3, the J gene TRBJ2-1; 9 bases match TRBD2. J was trimmed by 7 bases and V by 5 bases; bases with no gene match: 9. The CDR3 runs to 15 residues. Germline values: CDR1 MNHEY, CDR2 SVGEGT. CDR3 amino acids: CASSLFSGGVNEQFF. In nucleotides, the CDR3 is TGTGCCAGCAGTCTGTTTAGCGGGGGCGTGAATGAGCAGTTCTTC.

The chain employs TRBV5-1 and TRBJ2-6, with a weak D call TRBD2 (5 bases). From germline, CDR1 is SGHRS and CDR2 YFSETQ. The CDR3 is made up of 16 amino acids. Trimming took off 6 bases at V and 0 bases at J, with 13 bases between the two ends. CDR3 in amino acids: CASTQRESSGANVLTF. CDR3 DNA sequence: TGCGCCAGCACCCAGAGGGAGAGCTCTGGGGCCAACGTCCTGACTTTC. Based on the CDR3 plus reference TRBV5-1 and TRBJ2-6, the full variable domain is KAGVTQTPRYLIKTRGQQVTLSCSPISGHRSVSWYQQTPGQGLQFLFEYFSETQRNKGNFPGRFSGRQFSNSRSEMNVSTLELGDSALYLCASTQRESSGANVLTFGAGSRLTVL.

The genes are TRBV9 and TRBJ1-6, with unresolved D. CDR3 length equals 14 residues. V shed 3 bases and J shed 8 bases, with 12 bases lying between them. From germline, CDR1 is SGDLS and CDR2 YYNGEE. CDR3 nucleotides: TGTGCCAGCAGCGCCGGGTCCGGGTATTCACCCCTCCACTTT. This encodes CASSAGSGYSPLHF.

The rearrangement uses TRBV12-3 or TRBV12-4 and TRBJ1-4; the D gene is possibly TRBD1 (5 bases). This CDR3 is 12 amino acids long. V was shortened by 10 bases and J by 7 bases, with 13 bases between the two germline ends. As DNA, the CDR3 is TGTGCCACGGGACCGGGACCTGAAAAACTGTTTTTT. It specifies CATGPGPEKLFF.

The chain employs TRBV2 and TRBJ2-2, with 8 bases fitting TRBD2. The CDR3 consists of 15 residues. V lost 3 bases, J lost 5 bases, and 5 bases stayed unmatched. The V gene's germline CDR1 is SNHLY and CDR2 FYNNEI. CDR3 loop: CASSESGSYTGELFF. CDR3 bases: TGTGCCAGCAGTGAGAGCGGGAGTTATACCGGGGAGCTGTTTTTT.

V usage is TRBV2 and J usage is TRBJ1-5; D uncertain. Deletions cut 2 bases from V and 7 bases from J, with 15 bases between. CDR3 size: 15 residues. Germline V CDR1 and CDR2: SNHLY, FYNNEI. DNA for the CDR3: TGTGCCAGCAGTGAATTGATGGGCGGCGACCAGCCCCAGCATTTT. This codes for CASSELMGGDQPQHF.

The rearrangement links TRBV5-6 to TRBJ2-7; TRBD2 matches 9 bases. Germline trimming cut 2 bases from V and 4 bases from J; bases unmatched to any gene: 7. CDR1 and CDR2 (germline): SGHDT, YYEEEE. This CDR3 has 15 residues. As DNA, the CDR3 is TGTGCCAGCAGCTTAGAAGCGGGGGGCCGATACGAGCAGTACTTC. It yields the protein CASSLEAGGRYEQYF.

The genes are TRBV18 and TRBJ1-3; possible D gene TRBD1, 5 bases. The CDR3 has 19 amino acids. Germline V lookup: CDR1 KGHSH, CDR2 LQKENI. The germline V and J ends were trimmed by 3 bases and 1 base, with 22 bases remaining between them. Written as DNA, the CDR3 is TGTGCCAGCTCACCTCGAAACCCAGGGCAGCCTAAGTCTGGAAACACCATATATTTT. Its translation is CASSPRNPGQPKSGNTIYF.

This chain uses TRBV27 with TRBJ1-4; D ambiguous. Trimming stripped 6 bases from V and 5 bases from J, with 7 bases between. This CDR3 has 12 residues. CDR1 MNHEY and CDR2 SMNVEV come from the germline V gene (reference sequence). This CDR3 is CASSKGNEKLFF. CDR3 coding DNA: TGTGCCAGCAGCAAGGGCAATGAAAAACTGTTTTTT.

The chain couples TRBV30 to TRBJ2-2; 8 nucleotides align to TRBD2. The CDR3 has 14 residues. The germline V gene has CDR1 GTSNPN and CDR2 SVGIG (reference sequence). V was pared by 3 bases and J by 5 bases, with 5 bases of the junction left unmatched. The DNA of the CDR3 is TGTGCCTGGAGGCGGGGGGCGGGGACCGGGGAGCTGTTTTTT. The encoded protein is CAWRRGAGTGELFF. Full variable domain (remainder filled in from reference TRBV30 and TRBJ2-2): SQTIHQWPATLVQPVGSPLSLECTVEGTSNPNLYWYRQAAGRGLQLLFYSVGIGQISSEVPQNLSASRPQDRQFILSSKKLLLSDSGFYLCAWRRGAGTGELFFGEGSRLTVL.

The chain joins TRBV28 to TRBJ2-1; TRBD1 is a possible D gene (8 bases). The CDR3 extends over 14 amino acids. CDR1 is MDHEN and CDR2 is SYDVKM in the germline V gene. V dropped 6 bases and J dropped 8 bases, with 17 bases sitting between them. The CDR3 loop reads CASSRRTGRDEQFF. As DNA, the CDR3 is TGTGCCAGCAGCAGGCGGACAGGGAGGGATGAGCAGTTCTTC. The full variable domain, completed using reference TRBV28 and TRBJ2-1, is DVKVTQSSRYLVKRTGEKVFLECVQDMDHENMFWYRQDPGLGLRLIYFSYDVKMKEKGDIPEGYSVSREKKERFSLILESASTNQTSMYLCASSRRTGRDEQFFGPGTRLTVL.

This clone was detected only once. The chain couples TRBV9 to TRBJ2-2; D is undetermined. Looked up from germline, CDR1 is SGDLS and CDR2 is YYNGEE. The CDR3 consists of 15 residues. Trimming removed 4 bases at V and 3 bases at J, with 13 bases between. In nucleotides, the CDR3 is TGTGCCAGCAGCTTAGCCGAAAGCTACACCGGGGAGCTGTTTTTT. This sequence encodes CASSLAESYTGELFF. The full variable domain, rest sourced from reference TRBV9 and TRBJ2-2, is DSGVTQTPKHLITATGQRVTLRCSPRSGDLSVYWYQQSLDQGLQFLIQYYNGEERAKGNILERFSAQQFPDLHSELNLSSLELGDSALYFCASSLAESYTGELFFGEGSRLTVL.